One and the same sample provided the 10 T cell receptor beta chains below, sequenced in a study of glioma-infiltrating T cells after dendritic cell vaccination (TCRdb year 2016). The library was generated by the immunoSEQ multiplex PCR assay. TCRdb's version of the immuneACCESS table is confined to in-frame rearrangements and falls short of the full clone set. An unresolved V gene accounts for under half of the shortfall where checked; the remainder is of unknown origin. This sample is represented by 75,000 to 85,000 clones; roughly 87% of them were singletons. The top ten clonotypes cover about 2.2% of the sample. The sample's time point, from its label and the paper: after dendritic cell vaccination, including at tumor progression/relapse. The material sequenced was blood, taken after dendritic cell vaccination. The receptors originated from a human donor with glioblastoma.

CDR3 sequence: CASSQGQANYGYTF. Here the CDR3 DNA reads TGCGCCAGCAGCCAAGGACAGGCTAACTATGGCTACACCTTC. The rearrangement joins TRBV4-1 to TRBJ1-2, with D perhaps matching TRBD1 (6 bases). Germline CDR1 reads MGHRA; CDR2 reads YSYEKL. V was pared by 1 base and J by 0 bases, with 6 bases between. The CDR3 contains 14 residues.

The chain uses TRBV4-3 and TRBJ1-3; no clear D gene. V lost 1 base, J lost 4 bases, and 11 bases lay in between. This CDR3 spans 15 amino acids. CDR1 LGHNA and CDR2 YSLEER come from the germline V gene. CDR3 amino acids: CASSQGAFTGNTIYF. The CDR3 DNA reads TGCGCCAGCAGCCAAGGGGCTTTCACAGGAAACACCATATATTTT.

The sample holds a few counts of this clone. The V and J genes are TRBV4-1 and TRBJ1-6; 8 bases match TRBD1. The V gene's germline CDR1 is MGHRA and CDR2 YSYEKL. Unmatched junction bases numbered 6, after V lost 0 bases and J lost 8 bases. This CDR3 is 16 amino acids long. CDR3 coding DNA: TGCGCCAGCAGCCAAGACCGGACAGGGTGGTATTCACCCCTCCACTTT. Its translation: CASSQDRTGWYSPLHF.

This sequence joins TRBV11-3 and TRBJ2-7; 9 bases are shared with TRBD1. The CDR3 spans 15 residues. J was trimmed by 0 bases and V by 4 bases; bases with no gene match: 4. The germline V gene has CDR1 SGHNT and CDR2 YENEEA. The CDR3 nucleotides read TGTGCCAGCAGCTCGACAGGGGGGGCCTCCTACGAGCAGTACTTC. Protein sequence: CASSSTGGASYEQYF.

The V call is TRBV5-6, the J call TRBJ2-4; maybe TRBD2 (6 bases). Trimming stripped 0 bases from V and 2 bases from J, with 12 bases between. CDR3 length: 16 residues. The germline CDR1 and CDR2 sequences are SGHDT and YYEEEE. CDR3 protein: CASSLDGSRSKNIQYF. CDR3 sequence (DNA): TGTGCCAGCAGCTTGGACGGGAGTAGGTCCAAAAACATTCAGTACTTC.

This chain connects TRBV6-5 to TRBJ2-5; 7 nucleotides agree with TRBD2. In germline, CDR1 is MNHEY, CDR2 SVGAGI. Trimming removed 9 bases from V and 0 bases from J; junction bases left unmatched: 10. The CDR3 covers 15 residues. The CDR3 region has the DNA TGTGCCAGTGGTATTGGAGCGGGGAACCAAGAGACCCAGTACTTC. This translates into CASGIGAGNQETQYF.

V gene TRBV5-4 combines with J gene TRBJ2-7; 11 nucleotides match TRBD1. The junction had 5 bases not matched to a gene; V was cut back by 3 bases and J by 3 bases. The CDR3 extends over 15 amino acids. Germline loops: CDR1 SGHNT, CDR2 YYREEE (reference sequence). CDR3 sequence reads: CASSSGQGAYYEQYF. Here the CDR3 DNA reads TGTGCCAGCAGCTCCGGACAGGGGGCGTACTACGAGCAGTACTTC.

CDR3 residues: CASSESPGFQPQHF. In DNA form, the CDR3 reads TGTGCCAGCAGTGAAAGTCCAGGGTTCCAGCCCCAGCATTTT. V and J are TRBV2 and TRBJ1-5, with D possibly TRBD1 on 5 matching bases. The CDR3 totals 14 residues. Germline CDR1 reads SNHLY; CDR2 reads FYNNEI. Trimming stripped 2 bases from V and 7 bases from J, with 12 bases between.

The rearrangement uses TRBV6-5 and TRBJ1-1; 7 bases match TRBD1. Per the germline V gene, CDR1 is MNHEY and CDR2 is SVGAGI. V lost 6 bases to trimming and J lost 1 base; unmatched junction nucleotides: 8. This CDR3 has 15 amino acids. The DNA of the CDR3 is TGTGCCAGCAGCAAACCAGGGGGAAGGAACACTGAAGCTTTCTTT. Its translation is CASSKPGGRNTEAFF.

This clone has only a few counts. The chain employs TRBV7-9 and TRBJ1-5; D gene uncertain. CDR1 is SEHNR, CDR2 FQNEAQ, per germline (reference sequence). The CDR3 covers 15 residues. Trimming took off 4 bases at V and 4 bases at J, with 14 bases between the two ends. The DNA of the CDR3 is TGTGCCAGCAGCTCGACGGAGGGAGGAAATCAGCCCCAGCATTTT. The encoded protein is CASSSTEGGNQPQHF.